The 19 T cell receptor beta chains reported below all come from one sample, sequenced in a study of OX40 agonist ivuxolimab in advanced cancers. Sequenced by immunoSEQ multiplex PCR; TCRdb stores in-frame clones only, minus some. The data show 65,000 to 85,000 clones, about 86% seen once. The material was CD4+ or CD8+ T cells sorted from blood, obtained in a trial of the OX40 agonist ivuxolimab. The receptors shown here come from an adult with an advanced solid tumor such as melanoma, head and neck, liver or kidney cancer.

This rearrangement joins TRBV6-6 to TRBJ2-1; D is perhaps TRBD2 (5 bases). CDR3 length: 15 residues. The V end lost 0 bases, the J end lost 4 bases, and 10 bases lay between the germline ends. The germline CDR1 and CDR2 sequences are MNHNY and SVGAGI (reference sequence). This CDR3 reads CASSYSRVLYNEQFF. CDR3 DNA: TGTGCCAGCAGTTACTCGAGGGTACTGTACAATGAGCAGTTCTTC.

The rearrangement uses TRBV11-1 and TRBJ1-1; possible D gene TRBD1, 6 bases. The ends were cut back, 5 bases at V and 4 bases at J, with 14 bases in the middle. Germline lookup yields CDR1 SGHAT and CDR2 FQDESV (reference sequence). The CDR3 loop spans 14 amino acids. Written as DNA, the CDR3 is TGTGCCAGCAGCCCGACACGAGGGGGCACTGAAGCTTTCTTT. Translating gives CASSPTRGGTEAFF.

V is TRBV4-2 and J is TRBJ2-5; 10 bases align to TRBD2. Germline lookup yields CDR1 LGHNA and CDR2 YNFKEQ. V shed 4 bases, J shed 2 bases, and the junction held 1 base outside the gene matches. The CDR3 covers 14 residues. CDR3: CASSPGLAQETQYF. DNA of the CDR3: TGTGCCAGCAGCCCGGGACTAGCGCAAGAGACCCAGTACTTC.

The V call is TRBV10-3, the J call TRBJ2-7, with 7 bases fitting TRBD2. CDR3 length: 15 amino acids. Trimming took 7 bases from V and 7 from J; bases not matched to a gene: 16. CDR1 ENHRY and CDR2 SYGVKD come from the germline V gene. This CDR3 reads CAITNSGTTAREQYF. The CDR3 nucleotides read TGTGCCATCACCAATTCCGGGACTACCGCGAGGGAGCAGTACTTC.

V gene TRBV30 combines with J gene TRBJ1-2, with 7 bases that match TRBD1. The CDR3 contains 11 residues. V dropped 5 bases and J dropped 10; count of bases not matched to a gene: 7. CDR1 is GTSNPN, CDR2 SVGIG, per germline (reference sequence). In nucleotides, the CDR3 is TGTGCCTGGGACAGACAGGGCTACTACACCTTC. Its translation is CAWDRQGYYTF.

The chain joins TRBV5-5 to TRBJ1-5, with D uncertain. V lost 2 bases to trimming and J lost 5 bases, with 14 bases between them. The CDR3 has 15 amino acids. Germline V CDR1 and CDR2: SGHKS, YYEKEE (reference sequence). CDR3 region: CASSFQGDHYQPQHF. The DNA for the CDR3 is TGTGCCAGCAGCTTTCAAGGAGACCACTATCAGCCCCAGCATTTT.

The chain employs TRBV5-1 and TRBJ1-2; tentative D call: TRBD1 (6 bases). This CDR3 comprises 14 residues. Trimming stripped 6 bases from V and 5 bases from J, with 17 bases between. Germline V gene sequence: CDR1 SGHRS, CDR2 YFSETQ. The DNA of the CDR3 is TGCGCCAGCACCCCGGGGGGGGGCGCATATGGCTACACCTTC. It is translated as CASTPGGGAYGYTF.

This chain uses TRBV9 with TRBJ2-7; 9 positions agree with TRBD2. After removal of 4 bases from V and 3 bases from J, the junction contained 11 bases not matched to a gene. Germline V lookup: CDR1 SGDLS, CDR2 YYNGEE. The CDR3 runs to 16 residues. The CDR3 loop is CASSRTASGVIYEQYF. The CDR3 bases are TGTGCCAGCAGCAGAACCGCTAGCGGGGTTATCTACGAGCAGTACTTC.

The chain recombines TRBV10-1 with TRBJ2-5, with D possibly being TRBD1 or TRBD2 (5 bases each). The DNA end is more similar to TRBJ2-7, so the J call may be wrong. The germline V gene has CDR1 WNHNN and CDR2 SYGVQD (reference sequence). There are 12 residues in the CDR3. CDR3 in DNA: TGCGCCCGTGGGGGTCCGGGTTACGAGCAGTACTTC. Its protein is CARGGPGYEQYF.

The chain joins TRBV6-5 to TRBJ1-2; 7 bases are shared with TRBD1. The junction had 14 bases not matched to a gene; V was cut back by 6 bases and J by 7 bases. Germline V lookup: CDR1 MNHEY, CDR2 SVGAGI. CDR3 size: 15 residues. The CDR3 DNA reads TGTGCCAGCAGCTCCGGACAGGTAGTTTCTGGTGGCTACACCTTC. This sequence encodes CASSSGQVVSGGYTF.

V and J are TRBV19 and TRBJ1-3; no clear D gene. V was trimmed by 4 bases and J by 4 bases, leaving 5 bases between them. CDR1 is LNHDA and CDR2 is SQIVND in the germline V gene (reference sequence). This CDR3 region has 12 residues. CDR3 sequence reads: CASSNVGNTIYF. CDR3 coding DNA: TGTGCCAGTAGTAATGTCGGAAACACCATATATTTT.

The gene calls are TRBV7-2 and TRBJ1-1, with D hard to call. The CDR3 consists of 14 residues. Per germline, CDR1 SGHTA and CDR2 FQGNSA. The V end was cut by 1 base, the J end by 2 bases, with 8 bases between. The CDR3 DNA follows: TGTGCCAGCAGCTTAGTGGACCTTAACACTGAAGCTTTCTTT. This codes for CASSLVDLNTEAFF.

The chain carries TRBV19 and TRBJ2-7; D is possibly TRBD2 (6 bases). V lost 1 base, J lost 7 bases, and 17 bases lay in between. Per the germline V gene, CDR1 is LNHDA and CDR2 is SQIVND (reference sequence). This CDR3 is 15 amino acids long. For the CDR3, the DNA is TGTGCCAGTAGTATAGGGTACGGGAGTACGGGTGAGCAGTACTTC. Translation: CASSIGYGSTGEQYF.

This clone appeared a few times. This chain connects TRBV7-3 to TRBJ2-7; TRBD1 agrees at 10 bases. The CDR3 has 14 amino acids. After removal of 5 bases from V and 3 bases from J, the junction contained 4 bases not matched to a gene. CDR1 and CDR2 (germline): SGHTA, FQGTGA. Here the CDR3 reads CASSVTGGDYEQYF. The CDR3 region has the DNA TGTGCCAGCAGCGTGACAGGGGGCGACTACGAGCAGTACTTC.

The chain employs TRBV4-2 and TRBJ1-5; the match to TRBD1 covers 8 bases. The trim removed 3 bases at V and 7 bases at J, leaving 8 bases unmatched. The CDR3 covers 15 residues. Germline-derived CDR1 and CDR2 are LGHNA and YNFKEQ. CDR3: CASSQRRGLTQPQHF. CDR3 sequence (DNA): TGTGCCAGCAGCCAGCGCAGGGGGCTAACGCAGCCCCAGCATTTT.

This clone was detected only a few times. The J gene is TRBJ2-7, the V gene TRBV6-6; no clear D. The V gene lost 6 bases and the J gene lost 2 bases, with 5 bases spanning the gap. The CDR3 is made up of 11 amino acids. CDR1 is MNHNY and CDR2 is SVGAGI in the germline V gene (reference sequence). CDR3 sequence: CASSQTYEQYF. The DNA for the CDR3 is TGTGCCAGCAGCCAAACCTACGAGCAGTACTTC.

This clone appeared a few times. The chain has TRBV14 and TRBJ2-7, with TRBD2 matching 7 bases. Germline assignment: CDR1 SGHDN and CDR2 FVKESK. This CDR3 contains 15 residues. V was pared by 6 bases and J by 0 bases, with 8 bases of the junction left unmatched. CDR3 bases: TGTGCCAGCAGTGCGGGACTACGCCGCTCCTACGAGCAGTACTTC. Protein sequence: CASSAGLRRSYEQYF.

This clone was recorded once. The chain couples TRBV11-3 to TRBJ2-7; TRBD1 is a possible D gene (6 bases). This CDR3 has 13 residues. V lost 5 bases to trimming and J lost 0 bases, with 8 bases between them. The germline V gene has CDR1 SGHNT and CDR2 YENEEA. The CDR3 loop is CASSVQGSYEQYF. The CDR3 nucleotides read TGTGCCAGCAGCGTACAGGGCTCCTACGAGCAGTACTTC.

The chain is built from TRBV7-2 and TRBJ2-1, with D hard to call. Germline-derived CDR1 and CDR2 are SGHTA and FQGNSA. With 5 bases removed from V and 5 bases from J, the gap between germline ends came to 10 bases. The CDR3 covers 13 residues. This CDR3 is CASSPSPDNEQFF. CDR3 coding DNA: TGTGCCAGCAGCCCCAGCCCGGACAATGAGCAGTTCTTC.